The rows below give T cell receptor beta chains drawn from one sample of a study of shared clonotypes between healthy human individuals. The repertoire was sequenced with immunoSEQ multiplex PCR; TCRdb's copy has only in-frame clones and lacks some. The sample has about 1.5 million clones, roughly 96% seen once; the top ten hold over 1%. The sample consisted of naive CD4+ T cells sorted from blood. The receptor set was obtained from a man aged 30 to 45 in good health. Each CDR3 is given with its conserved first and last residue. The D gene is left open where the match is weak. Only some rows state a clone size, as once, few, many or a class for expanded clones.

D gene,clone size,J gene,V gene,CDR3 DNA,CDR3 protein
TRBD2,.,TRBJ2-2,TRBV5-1,TGCGCCAGCAGCTTGGTCACTAGCGCCGCCGGGGAGCTGTTTTTT,CASSLVTSAAGELFF
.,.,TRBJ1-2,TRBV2,TGTGCCAGCAGTGAAGCAAGACTGGCAGCTAACTATGGCTACACCTTC,CASSEARLAANYGYTF
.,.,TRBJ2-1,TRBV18,TGTGCCAGCTCCATATCGGGCTCCTACAATGAGCAGTTCTTC,CASSISGSYNEQFF
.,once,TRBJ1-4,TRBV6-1,TGTGCCAGCACCATGGGGGGCGCCAATGAAAAACTGTTTTTT,CASTMGGANEKLFF
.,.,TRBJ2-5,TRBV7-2,TGTGCCAGCAGCTCGGGGGCCCAGTACTTC,CASSSGAQYF
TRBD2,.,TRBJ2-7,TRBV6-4,TGTGCCAGCACCGGGAGGGAGTCAGGACTAGCGGGAGGTAAACACGAGCAGTACTTC,CASTGRESGLAGGKHEQYF
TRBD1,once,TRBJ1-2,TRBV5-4,TGTGCCAGCAGCCCGGGACAGGGAAACTATGGCTACACCTTC,CASSPGQGNYGYTF
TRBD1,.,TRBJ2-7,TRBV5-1,TGCGCCAGCAGCCCCCGATTCGACAGGGGGGCCGAGCAGTACTTC,CASSPRFDRGAEQYF
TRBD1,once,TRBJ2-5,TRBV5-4,TGTGCCAGCAGCTTCCCCAAGGGGGCAGAGACCCAGTACTTC,CASSFPKGAETQYF
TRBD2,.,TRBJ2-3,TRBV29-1,TGCAGCGTTGTCGTGGCGGGAGGCCCCACAGATACGCAGTATTTT,CSVVVAGGPTDTQYF